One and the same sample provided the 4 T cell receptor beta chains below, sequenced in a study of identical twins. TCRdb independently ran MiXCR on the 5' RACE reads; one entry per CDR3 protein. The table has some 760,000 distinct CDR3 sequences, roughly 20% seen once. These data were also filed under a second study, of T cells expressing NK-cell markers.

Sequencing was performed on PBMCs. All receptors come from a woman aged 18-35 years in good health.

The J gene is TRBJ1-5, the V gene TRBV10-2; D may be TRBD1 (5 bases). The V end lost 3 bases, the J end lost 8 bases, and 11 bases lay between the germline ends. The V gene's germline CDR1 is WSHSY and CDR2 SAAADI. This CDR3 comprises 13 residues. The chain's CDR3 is CASSEGVLKPQHF. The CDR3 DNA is TGCGCCAGCAGTGAAGGGGTGTTAAAGCCCCAGCATTTT.

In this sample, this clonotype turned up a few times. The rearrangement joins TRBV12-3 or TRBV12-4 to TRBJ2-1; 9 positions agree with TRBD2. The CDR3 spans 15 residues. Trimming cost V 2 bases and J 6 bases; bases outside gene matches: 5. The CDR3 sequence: CASSLWLAGTNEQFF. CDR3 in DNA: TGTGCCAGCAGTTTATGGCTAGCGGGAACCAATGAGCAGTTCTTC.

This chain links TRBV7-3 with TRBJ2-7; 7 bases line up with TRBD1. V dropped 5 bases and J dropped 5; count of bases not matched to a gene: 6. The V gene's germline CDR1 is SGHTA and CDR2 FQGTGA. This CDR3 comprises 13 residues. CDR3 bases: TGTGCCAGCAGCACTACAGGGGTAGACGAGCAGTACTTC. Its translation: CASSTTGVDEQYF.

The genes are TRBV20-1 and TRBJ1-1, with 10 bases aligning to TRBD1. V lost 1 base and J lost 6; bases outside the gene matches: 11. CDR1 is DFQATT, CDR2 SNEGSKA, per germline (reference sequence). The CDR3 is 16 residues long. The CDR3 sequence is CSARGLRDRGNAEAFF. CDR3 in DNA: TGCAGTGCTAGAGGCCTCCGGGACAGGGGCAACGCTGAAGCTTTCTTT.